This entry lists 20 T cell receptor beta chains sequenced from one sample in a study of T cells after yellow fever vaccination. Using its own MiXCR run on the 5' RACE reads, TCRdb lists one record per CDR3 protein. The sample shows 450,000 to 550,000 distinct CDR3 sequences, around a fifth of them seen only once. Here the sequenced sample was PBMCs, taken 20 to 25 days after the first yellow fever vaccination. The receptors derive from a man aged 18 to 30 who received the YFV17D yellow fever vaccine.

This clonotype has more than one count but fewer than ten. The genes are TRBV20-1 and TRBJ1-2, with D possibly being TRBD1 (6 bases). V lost 2 bases to trimming and J lost 1 base, with 11 bases between them. The CDR3 length is 14 residues. From germline, CDR1 is DFQATT and CDR2 SNEGSKA (reference sequence). Written as DNA, the CDR3 is TGCAGTGCTAGACCCGGGACAAGTAACTATGGCTACACCTTC. It specifies CSARPGTSNYGYTF.

The rearrangement joins TRBV18 to TRBJ2-7; D gene uncertain. Looked up from germline, CDR1 is KGHSH and CDR2 is LQKENI. Trimming took off 3 bases at V and 6 bases at J, with 18 bases between the two ends. The CDR3 spans 15 residues. CDR3 region: CASSPGVAVLGEQYV. DNA of the CDR3: TGTGCCAGCTCACCCGGCGTGGCAGTCCTCGGCGAGCAGTACGTC.

V and J are TRBV10-3 and TRBJ2-3; tentative D call: TRBD1 (5 bases). V shed 9 bases and J shed 2 bases, with 12 bases lying between them. Germline assignment: CDR1 ENHRY and CDR2 SYGVKD. This CDR3 has 13 residues. Here the CDR3 DNA reads TGTGCCATAGCACAGGAGCCCACAGATACGCAGTATTTT. Amino acid sequence: CAIAQEPTDTQYF.

Only a few counts were recorded for this clonotype. The CDR3 coding sequence is TGCGCCAGCAGCTTGGAACTAGCGGGGGCAGATACGCAGTATTTT. Protein product: CASSLELAGADTQYF. The rearrangement joins TRBV5-1 to TRBJ2-3; TRBD2 aligns across 11 bases. V shed 0 bases and J 4 bases; nucleotides not matched to a gene: 1. CDR3 length: 15 amino acids. CDR1 is SGHRS, CDR2 YFSETQ, per germline.

J is TRBJ1-5 and V is TRBV28; D remains unclear. V dropped 4 bases and J dropped 0 bases, with 10 bases sitting between them. This CDR3 is 15 amino acids long. CDR1 is MDHEN and CDR2 is SYDVKM in the germline V gene. CDR3 in amino acids: CASSSPLYSNQPQHF. CDR3 nucleotides: TGTGCCAGCAGTTCCCCCCTATATAGCAATCAGCCCCAGCATTTT.

This clonotype showed up just a few times. The chain combines TRBV20-1 with TRBJ1-2; no definite D call. V was pared by 4 bases and J by 6 bases, with 9 bases between. This CDR3 contains 11 residues. In germline, CDR1 is DFQATT, CDR2 SNEGSKA (reference sequence). The CDR3 loop reads CSATVLDGYTF. As DNA, the CDR3 is TGCAGTGCTACAGTTCTAGATGGCTACACCTTC.

This chain connects TRBV4-3 to TRBJ2-7; D is unresolved. V lost 1 base and J 1 base, leaving 5 bases between the germline ends. The germline CDR1 and CDR2 sequences are LGHNA and YSLEER. This CDR3 spans 13 amino acids. CDR3 amino acids: CASSQGPSYEQYF. The CDR3 DNA sequence: TGCGCCAGCAGCCAAGGACCTTCCTACGAGCAGTACTTC.

The chain is built from TRBV6-1 and TRBJ2-5; D tentatively reads TRBD1 or TRBD2 (5 bases each). In germline, CDR1 is MNHNS, CDR2 SASEGT. The CDR3 runs to 14 residues. V lost 5 bases and J lost 2, with 12 bases in between. CDR3: CASSRRGLQETQYF. The CDR3 DNA is TGTGCCAGCAGTCGCCGGGGCCTACAAGAGACCCAGTACTTC.

This sequence joins TRBV28 and TRBJ2-5; a weak D match, TRBD1 (6 bases). CDR1 and CDR2 (germline): MDHEN, SYDVKM. V lost 4 bases and J lost 5, with 14 bases in between. The CDR3 contains 14 residues. The CDR3 bases are TGTGCCAGCAGTTCGGAGAGGGGGTATGAGACCCAGTACTTC. As protein: CASSSERGYETQYF.

The chain combines TRBV4-1 with TRBJ1-1, with 7 bases aligning to TRBD1. V was pared by 4 bases and J by 4 bases, with 15 bases of the junction left unmatched. Germline V gives CDR1 MGHRA, CDR2 YSYEKL. The CDR3 contains 17 residues. The CDR3 is CASSLYSGGSVGTEAFF. The CDR3 bases are TGCGCCAGCAGCCTCTACTCAGGGGGGAGTGTCGGCACTGAAGCTTTCTTT.

This sequence joins TRBV25-1 and TRBJ2-1; a possible D gene is TRBD1 (5 bases). This CDR3 has 17 amino acids. V was shortened by 1 base and J by 0 bases, with 13 bases between the two germline ends. Germline V CDR1 and CDR2: MGHDK, SYGVNS. The CDR3 coding sequence is TGTGCCAGCAGTGAATCCTTTGGGGCACTCTCCTACAATGAGCAGTTCTTC. Translating it yields CASSESFGALSYNEQFF. Complete variable domain (other parts from reference TRBV25-1 and TRBJ2-1): EADIYQTPRYLVIGTGKKITLECSQTMGHDKMYWYQQDPGMELHLIHYSYGVNSTEKGDLSSESTVSRIRTEHFPLTLESARPSHTSQYLCASSESFGALSYNEQFFGPGTRLTVL.

The V and J genes are TRBV4-1 and TRBJ2-1; 15 bases fit TRBD2. CDR3 size: 20 residues. Trimming at V came to 0 bases and at J to 0 bases, leaving 6 bases not matched to a gene. Germline-derived CDR1 and CDR2 are MGHRA and YSYEKL. CDR3 in amino acids: CASSQDWTSGGAGSYNEQFF. The CDR3 DNA reads as TGCGCCAGCAGCCAAGATTGGACTAGCGGGGGGGCCGGCTCCTACAATGAGCAGTTCTTC.

V usage is TRBV4-3 and J usage is TRBJ2-1; 9 positions agree with TRBD2. The CDR3 length is 18 residues. Germline assignment: CDR1 LGHNA and CDR2 YSLEER. V lost 0 bases, J lost 1 base, and 7 bases stayed unmatched. CDR3 nucleotide sequence: TGCGCCAGCAGCCAAGATAGCAGGCTAGCGGGGTCCTACAATGAGCAGTTCTTC. It specifies CASSQDSRLAGSYNEQFF.

CDR3 sequence: CASSQDMGGANEKLFF. The CDR3 DNA reads as TGCGCCAGCAGCCAAGATATGGGAGGAGCTAATGAAAAACTGTTTTTT. This sequence joins TRBV4-1 and TRBJ1-4; the D is unclear. Trimming took off 0 bases at V and 3 bases at J, with 11 bases between the two ends. The CDR3 loop spans 16 amino acids. CDR1 is MGHRA, CDR2 YSYEKL, per germline.

V and J are TRBV5-4 and TRBJ1-2; no firm D call. Trimming pared 5 bases from V and 7 bases from J, leaving 18 bases between. Germline V gene data show CDR1 as SGHNT and CDR2 as YYREEE (reference sequence). The CDR3 extends over 14 amino acids. CDR3 region: CASSFGRSLTGYTF. CDR3 nucleotides: TGTGCCAGCAGTTTTGGGAGGTCGCTTACTGGCTACACCTTC.

This clonotype was found a few times. CDR3 in amino acids: CASSLIAPSGETQYF. CDR3 sequence (DNA): TGCGCCAGCAGCTTAATAGCGCCCTCTGGAGAGACCCAGTACTTC. V is TRBV5-1 and J is TRBJ2-5, with D perhaps matching TRBD2 (5 bases). The CDR3 is 15 amino acids. Germline-derived CDR1 and CDR2 are SGHRS and YFSETQ. Trimming pared 2 bases from V and 4 bases from J, leaving 15 bases between.

This clonotype appeared a few times. The chain recombines TRBV19 with TRBJ1-5; possibly TRBD1 for D (6 bases). This CDR3 is built from 13 residues. V gave up 3 bases and J gave up 6 bases, with 9 bases separating them. CDR1 and CDR2 (germline): LNHDA, SQIVND (reference sequence). The CDR3 DNA is TGTGCCAGTAGTATTCGGGGGCCTCAGCCCCAGCATTTT. Its protein product is CASSIRGPQPQHF.

This clonotype has a handful of counts. V usage is TRBV12-3 or TRBV12-4 and J usage is TRBJ2-5; D gene unclear. The CDR3 contains 14 residues. Trimming took 3 bases from V and 2 from J, leaving 10 bases between them. The DNA for the CDR3 is TGTGCCAGCAGTTTCTCGGCGGCTCAAGAGACCCAGTACTTC. Its protein is CASSFSAAQETQYF.

A few counts support this clonotype. The chain uses TRBV4-1 and TRBJ2-6, with D unclear. V dropped 2 bases and J dropped 2 bases, with 1 base sitting between them. The CDR3 is 13 residues long. The germline CDR1 and CDR2 sequences are MGHRA and YSYEKL. Here the CDR3 reads CASSQTGANVLTF. In nucleotides, the CDR3 is TGCGCCAGCAGCCAAACTGGGGCCAACGTCCTGACTTTC.

The CDR3 is CSANPPDRVTYEQYV. CDR3 in DNA: TGCAGTGCAAACCCTCCGGACAGGGTCACCTACGAGCAGTACGTC. This chain uses TRBV20-1 with TRBJ2-7; 8 nucleotides line up with TRBD1. The CDR3 contains 15 residues. V was clipped by 6 bases and J by 2 bases; unmatched bases: 12. Germline CDR1 is DFQATT and CDR2 is SNEGSKA (reference sequence).